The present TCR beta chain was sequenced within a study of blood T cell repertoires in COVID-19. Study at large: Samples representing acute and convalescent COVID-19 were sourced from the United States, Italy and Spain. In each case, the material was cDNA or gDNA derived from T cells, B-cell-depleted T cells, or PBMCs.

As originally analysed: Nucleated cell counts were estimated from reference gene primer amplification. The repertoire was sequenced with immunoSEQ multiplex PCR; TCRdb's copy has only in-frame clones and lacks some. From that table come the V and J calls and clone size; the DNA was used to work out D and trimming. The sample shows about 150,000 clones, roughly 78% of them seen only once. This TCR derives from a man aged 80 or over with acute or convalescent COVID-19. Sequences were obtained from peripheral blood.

CDR3 protein: CASSATGNTEAFF. CDR3 coding DNA: TGTGCCAGCAGCGCGACAGGGAACACTGAAGCTTTCTTT. The V and J genes are TRBV5-4 and TRBJ1-1, with D possibly matching TRBD1 (6 bases). Trimming left V 4 bases short and J 1 base short, with 8 bases between. Germline assignment: CDR1 SGHNT and CDR2 YYREEE (reference sequence). The CDR3 has 13 residues.